This T cell receptor beta chain was identified in a study of chemoradiotherapy in HPV16-positive cancers. Notes on the study in general: During treatment, candidate HPV-specific clones and E7-related motifs expanded in tumor.

The assay was immunoSEQ multiplex PCR, and TCRdb's table has in-frame clones only and misses some. Among over 6,500 clones, about 64% were seen once, and the ten largest hold 5.1%. Germline V gene lookup returns CDR1 SGHNT and CDR2 YYREEE (reference sequence). V was pared by 4 bases and J by 8 bases, with 19 bases between. This CDR3 comprises 15 residues. A remark on this clone: No antigen is known for it.

V is TRBV5-4 and J is TRBJ2-1; unclear D gene. The sequence was collected from a human donor with HPV-associated anogenital cancer. Sequencing was performed on tumor tissue, taken from a patient who underwent chemoradiotherapy. The CDR3 DNA follows: TGTGCCAGCAGCGTCGGAAAGGGTCTGATCGATGAGCAGTTCTTC. Residues: CASSVGKGLIDEQFF.